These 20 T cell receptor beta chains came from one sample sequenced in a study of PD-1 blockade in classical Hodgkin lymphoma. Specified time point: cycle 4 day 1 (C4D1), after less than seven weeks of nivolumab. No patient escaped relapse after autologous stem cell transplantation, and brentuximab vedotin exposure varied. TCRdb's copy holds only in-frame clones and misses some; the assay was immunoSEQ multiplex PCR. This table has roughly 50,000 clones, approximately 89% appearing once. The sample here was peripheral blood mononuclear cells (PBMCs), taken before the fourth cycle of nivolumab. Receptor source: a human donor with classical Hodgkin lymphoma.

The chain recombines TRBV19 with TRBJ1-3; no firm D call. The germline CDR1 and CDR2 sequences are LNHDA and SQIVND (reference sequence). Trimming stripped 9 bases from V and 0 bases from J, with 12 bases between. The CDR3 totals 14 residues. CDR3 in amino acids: CASQDGSSGNTIYF. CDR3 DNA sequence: TGTGCCAGCCAGGACGGAAGCTCTGGAAACACCATATATTTT.

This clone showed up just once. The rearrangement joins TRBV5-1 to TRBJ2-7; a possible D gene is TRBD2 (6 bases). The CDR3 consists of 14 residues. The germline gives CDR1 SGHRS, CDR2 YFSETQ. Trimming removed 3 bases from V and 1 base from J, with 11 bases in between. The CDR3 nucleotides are TGCGCCAGCAGCTCGGGACTCAATTCCTACGAGCAGTACTTC. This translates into CASSSGLNSYEQYF.

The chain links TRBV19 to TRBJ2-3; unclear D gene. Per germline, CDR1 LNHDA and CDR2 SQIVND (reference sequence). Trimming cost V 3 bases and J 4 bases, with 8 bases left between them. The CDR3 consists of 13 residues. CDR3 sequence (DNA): TGTGCCAGTAGTATTATTCAGGCAGATACGCAGTATTTT. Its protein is CASSIIQADTQYF.

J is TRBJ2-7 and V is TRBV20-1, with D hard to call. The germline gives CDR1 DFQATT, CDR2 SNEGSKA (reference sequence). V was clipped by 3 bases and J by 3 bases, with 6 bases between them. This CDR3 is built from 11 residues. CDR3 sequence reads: CSASWLYEQYF. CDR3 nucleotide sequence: TGCAGTGCTAGTTGGCTCTACGAGCAGTACTTC.

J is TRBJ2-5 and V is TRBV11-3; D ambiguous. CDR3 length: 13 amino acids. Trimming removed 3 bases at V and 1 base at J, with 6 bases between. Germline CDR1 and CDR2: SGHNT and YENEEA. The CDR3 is CASSLSFQETQYF. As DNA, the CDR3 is TGTGCCAGCAGCTTGAGTTTCCAAGAGACCCAGTACTTC. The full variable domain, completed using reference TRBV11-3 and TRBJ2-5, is EAGVVQSPRYKIIEKKQPVAFWCNPISGHNTLYWYLQNLGQGPELLIRYENEEAVDDSQLPKDRFSAERLKGVDSTLKIQPAELGDSAVYLCASSLSFQETQYFGPGTRLLVL.

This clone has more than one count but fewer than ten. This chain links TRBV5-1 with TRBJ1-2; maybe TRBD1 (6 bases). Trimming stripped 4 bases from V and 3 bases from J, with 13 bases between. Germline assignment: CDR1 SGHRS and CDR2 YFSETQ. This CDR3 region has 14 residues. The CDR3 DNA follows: TGCGCCAGCAGCCCGCCTACAGGGCACTATGGCTACACCTTC. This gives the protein CASSPPTGHYGYTF.

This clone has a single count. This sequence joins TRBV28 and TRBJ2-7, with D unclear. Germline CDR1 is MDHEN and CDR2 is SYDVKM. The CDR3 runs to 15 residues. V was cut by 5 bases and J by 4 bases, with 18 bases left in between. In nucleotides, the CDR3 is TGTGCCAGCAGTGTCTATGCGCCGGACGGGTACGAGCAGTACTTC. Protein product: CASSVYAPDGYEQYF. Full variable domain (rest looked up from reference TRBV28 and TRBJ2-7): DVKVTQSSRYLVKRTGEKVFLECVQDMDHENMFWYRQDPGLGLRLIYFSYDVKMKEKGDIPEGYSVSREKKERFSLILESASTNQTSMYLCASSVYAPDGYEQYFGPGTRLTVT.

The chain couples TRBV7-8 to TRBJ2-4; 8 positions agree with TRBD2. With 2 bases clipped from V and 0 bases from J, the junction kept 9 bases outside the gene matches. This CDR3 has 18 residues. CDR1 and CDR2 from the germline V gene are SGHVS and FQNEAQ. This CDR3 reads CASSLRREAGIAKNIQYF. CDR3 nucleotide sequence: TGTGCCAGCAGCTTACGGCGGGAGGCAGGAATAGCCAAAAACATTCAGTACTTC.

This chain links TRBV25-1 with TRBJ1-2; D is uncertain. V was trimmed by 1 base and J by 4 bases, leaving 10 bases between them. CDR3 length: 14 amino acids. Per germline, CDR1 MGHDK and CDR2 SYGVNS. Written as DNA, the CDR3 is TGTGCCAGCAGTGAATCTACGGTTTTCTATGGCTACACCTTC. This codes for CASSESTVFYGYTF.

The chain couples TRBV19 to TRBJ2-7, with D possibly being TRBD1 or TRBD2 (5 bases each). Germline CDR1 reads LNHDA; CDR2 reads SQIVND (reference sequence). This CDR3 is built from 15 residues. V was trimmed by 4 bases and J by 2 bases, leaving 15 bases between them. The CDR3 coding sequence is TGTGCCAGTAGTAGTACAACAGGAGGAACCTACGAGCAGTACTTC. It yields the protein CASSSTTGGTYEQYF.

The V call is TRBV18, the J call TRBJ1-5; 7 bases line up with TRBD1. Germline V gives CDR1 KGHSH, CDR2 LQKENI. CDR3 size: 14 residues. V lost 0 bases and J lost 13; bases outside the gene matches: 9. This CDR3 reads CASSPPTTGAAQHF. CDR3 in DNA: TGTGCCAGCTCACCACCTACCACAGGGGCCGCTCAGCATTTT.

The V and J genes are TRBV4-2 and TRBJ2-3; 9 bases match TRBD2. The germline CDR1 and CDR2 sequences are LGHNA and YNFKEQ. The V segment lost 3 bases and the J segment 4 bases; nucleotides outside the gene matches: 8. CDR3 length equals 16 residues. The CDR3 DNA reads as TGTGCCAGCAGCCACTCGAGTCTAGCGGGATCAGATACGCAGTATTTT. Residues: CASSHSSLAGSDTQYF.

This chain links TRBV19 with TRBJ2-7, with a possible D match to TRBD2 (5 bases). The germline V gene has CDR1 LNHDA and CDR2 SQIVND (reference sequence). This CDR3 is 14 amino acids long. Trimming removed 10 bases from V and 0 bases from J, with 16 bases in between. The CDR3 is CATQSSGNSYEQYF. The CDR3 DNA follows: TGTGCCACCCAATCCTCGGGAAACTCCTACGAGCAGTACTTC.

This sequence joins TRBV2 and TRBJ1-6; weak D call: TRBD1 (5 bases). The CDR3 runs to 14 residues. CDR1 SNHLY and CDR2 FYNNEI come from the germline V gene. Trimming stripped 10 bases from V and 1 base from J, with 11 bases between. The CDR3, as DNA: TGTGCCAATGGGGGGGGTTCCTATAATTCACCCCTCCACTTT. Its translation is CANGGGSYNSPLHF.

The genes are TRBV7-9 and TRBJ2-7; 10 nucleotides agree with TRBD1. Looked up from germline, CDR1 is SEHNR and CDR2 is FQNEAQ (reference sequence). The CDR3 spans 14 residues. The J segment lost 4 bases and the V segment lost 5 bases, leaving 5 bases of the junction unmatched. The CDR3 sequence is CASSPGQGEYEQYF. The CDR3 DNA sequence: TGTGCCAGCAGCCCAGGACAGGGGGAGTACGAGCAGTACTTC. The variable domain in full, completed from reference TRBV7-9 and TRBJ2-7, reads DTGVSQNPRHKITKRGQNVTFRCDPISEHNRLYWYRQTLGQGPEFLTYFQNEAQLEKSRLLSDRFSAERPKGSFSTLEIQRTEQGDSAMYLCASSPGQGEYEQYFGPGTRLTVT.

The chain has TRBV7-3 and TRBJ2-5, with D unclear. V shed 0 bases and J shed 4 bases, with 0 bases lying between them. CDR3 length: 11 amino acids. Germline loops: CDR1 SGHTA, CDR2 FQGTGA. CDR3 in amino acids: CASSLTETQYF. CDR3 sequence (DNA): TGTGCCAGCAGCTTAACAGAGACCCAGTACTTC.

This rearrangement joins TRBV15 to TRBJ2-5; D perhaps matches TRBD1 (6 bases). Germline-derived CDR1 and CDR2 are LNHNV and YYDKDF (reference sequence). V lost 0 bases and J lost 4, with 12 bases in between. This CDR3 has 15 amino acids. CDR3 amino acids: CATSRDWTARETQYF. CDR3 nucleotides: TGTGCCACCAGCAGAGATTGGACAGCTCGAGAGACCCAGTACTTC.

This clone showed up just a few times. The CDR3 is CASSSTFEQFF. The DNA for the CDR3 is TGTGCCAGCAGTTCGACTTTTGAGCAGTTCTTC. The V gene is TRBV5-5, the J gene TRBJ2-1; D remains ambiguous. Trimming stripped 5 bases from V and 9 bases from J, with 9 bases between. The CDR3 is 11 amino acids. CDR1 SGHKS and CDR2 YYEKEE come from the germline V gene (reference sequence).

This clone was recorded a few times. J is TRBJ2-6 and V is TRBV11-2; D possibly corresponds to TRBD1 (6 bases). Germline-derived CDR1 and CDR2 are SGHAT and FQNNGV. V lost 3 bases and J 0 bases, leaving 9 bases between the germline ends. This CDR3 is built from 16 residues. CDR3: CASSLGALSGANVLTF. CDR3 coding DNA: TGTGCCAGCAGCTTGGGGGCGCTCTCTGGGGCCAACGTCCTGACTTTC.

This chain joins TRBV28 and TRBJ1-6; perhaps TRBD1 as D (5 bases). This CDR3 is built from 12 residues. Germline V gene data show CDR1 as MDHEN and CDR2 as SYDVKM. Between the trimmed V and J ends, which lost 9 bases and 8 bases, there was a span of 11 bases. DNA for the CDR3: TGTGCCAGTCGGGGGAATCATTCACCCCTCCACTTT. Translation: CASRGNHSPLHF.